The 5 T cell receptor beta chains reported below all come from one sample, sequenced in a study of shared clonotypes between healthy human individuals. Here immunoSEQ multiplex PCR was the method, and the copy in TCRdb shows in-frame clones only, minus some. Here the sample spans around 2.5 million clones, more than 85% being singletons. Material: naive CD4+ T cells from PBMCs. Indicated subset: CD45RA+ positively selected. The receptors were sampled from a man younger than 30 in good health. Some clones in this sample may be carry-over from other donors' samples.

The gene calls are TRBV7-9 and TRBJ1-2, with D possibly TRBD1 on 6 matching bases. CDR1 is SEHNR, CDR2 FQNEAQ, per germline (reference sequence). Between the trimmed V and J ends, which lost 5 bases and 0 bases, there was a span of 16 bases. This CDR3 contains 16 residues. The CDR3 nucleotides read TGTGCCAGCAGCCGAGGCGGACAGCCAGCTAACTATGGCTACACCTTC. Translation: CASSRGGQPANYGYTF.

This clone has just one count. The chain couples TRBV6-1 to TRBJ2-5; 11 positions agree with TRBD2. V shed 9 bases, J shed 4 bases, and the junction held 10 bases outside the gene matches. Germline V gene data show CDR1 as MNHNS and CDR2 as SASEGT. This CDR3 region has 15 residues. CDR3 nucleotides: TGTGCCAGTTCCGGGACTAGCGGAGGAGGAGAGACCCAGTACTTC. Residues: CASSGTSGGGETQYF.

The V gene is TRBV19, the J gene TRBJ1-1; tentatively, D is TRBD1 (6 bases). Germline CDR1 LNHDA, CDR2 SQIVND (reference sequence). V was trimmed by 10 bases and J by 3 bases, leaving 15 bases between them. This CDR3 spans 13 amino acids. This CDR3 reads CAIYGRGDTEAFF. The CDR3 coding sequence is TGTGCCATTTACGGCAGGGGTGACACTGAAGCTTTCTTT.

The chain combines TRBV15 with TRBJ1-5; no clear D gene. Trimming took 4 bases from V and 6 from J, leaving 19 bases between them. Per germline, CDR1 LNHNV and CDR2 YYDKDF (reference sequence). This CDR3 is built from 16 residues. The CDR3 here is CATSTGPFTQGQPQHF. CDR3 coding DNA: TGTGCCACCAGCACCGGACCTTTTACTCAAGGTCAGCCCCAGCATTTT.

J is TRBJ2-3 and V is TRBV19; the match to TRBD1 covers 10 bases. With 6 bases clipped from V and 2 bases from J, the junction kept 5 bases outside the gene matches. In germline, CDR1 is LNHDA, CDR2 SQIVND (reference sequence). The CDR3 runs 15 residues. This CDR3 is CASSRDRGATDTQYF. The CDR3 DNA follows: TGTGCCAGTAGCCGGGACAGGGGAGCCACAGATACGCAGTATTTT.